This is a list of T cell receptor beta chains from one sample in a study of cytomegalovirus exposure and HLA in healthy donors. The repertoire was sequenced with immunoSEQ multiplex PCR; TCRdb's copy has only in-frame clones and lacks some. The table shows over 250,000 clones, with around 66% occurring only once. Sequencing was performed on PBMCs. The receptor set was obtained from a female donor in good health and CMV-seronegative. Each CDR3 is given without its conserved first and last residue. Fields, in order: J gene, clone size, V gene, D gene, CDR3 protein. D genes are given only for firm matches. Where a row states a size, it is once, few, many or the class of an expanded clone; other rows omit it.

j_call: TRBJ1-4; clone_size: -; v_call: TRBV18; d_call: -; cdr3_aa: ASSQGRNEKLF
j_call: TRBJ1-4; clone_size: few; v_call: TRBV15; d_call: TRBD1; cdr3_aa: ATSNGKTRGYVF
j_call: -; clone_size: -; v_call: TRBV12-5; d_call: TRBD2; cdr3_aa: ASGWSGSTTYEQY
j_call: TRBJ1-1; clone_size: once; v_call: TRBV27; d_call: -; cdr3_aa: DSSLPDRRNTEAF
j_call: TRBJ1-4; clone_size: few; v_call: TRBV7-6; d_call: TRBD1; cdr3_aa: ASSPETGGREKLF
j_call: TRBJ2-3; clone_size: -; v_call: TRBV7-8; d_call: TRBD2; cdr3_aa: ASSLSGGFGDTQY
j_call: TRBJ1-1; clone_size: -; v_call: TRBV11-3; d_call: -; cdr3_aa: ASSLYDTGGGAF
j_call: TRBJ2-7; clone_size: -; v_call: TRBV5-1; d_call: -; cdr3_aa: ASSDTYEQY
j_call: TRBJ2-1; clone_size: once; v_call: TRBV6-5; d_call: TRBD2; cdr3_aa: ASSGTSGTYNEQF
j_call: TRBJ2-1; clone_size: -; v_call: TRBV7-9; d_call: TRBD2; cdr3_aa: ASSWGLVENEQF
j_call: TRBJ1-5; clone_size: -; v_call: TRBV19; d_call: TRBD1; cdr3_aa: ASSIMTGVQPQH
j_call: TRBJ1-1; clone_size: once; v_call: TRBV28; d_call: -; cdr3_aa: ASSVTGSTEAF
j_call: TRBJ2-1; clone_size: few; v_call: TRBV28; d_call: -; cdr3_aa: ASNPTGLRGYEQF
j_call: TRBJ2-7; clone_size: once; v_call: TRBV10-3; d_call: -; cdr3_aa: ATLSTGQLSYEQY
j_call: TRBJ2-7; clone_size: few; v_call: TRBV28; d_call: -; cdr3_aa: ASSLDRSPTYEQY
j_call: TRBJ2-7; clone_size: -; v_call: TRBV7-6; d_call: TRBD1; cdr3_aa: ASSFGTGKGIYEQY
j_call: TRBJ2-4; clone_size: -; v_call: TRBV5-1; d_call: -; cdr3_aa: ASSLARARDIQY
j_call: TRBJ2-7; clone_size: -; v_call: TRBV5-1; d_call: -; cdr3_aa: ASSLIWDTYEQY
j_call: TRBJ2-7; clone_size: -; v_call: TRBV10-3; d_call: -; cdr3_aa: AISVLLRDSYEQY
j_call: TRBJ2-7; clone_size: -; v_call: TRBV11-1; d_call: TRBD1; cdr3_aa: ASSPGTDYEQY
j_call: TRBJ2-1; clone_size: -; v_call: TRBV6-5; d_call: -; cdr3_aa: ASYRRGGNEQF
j_call: TRBJ2-5; clone_size: -; v_call: TRBV27; d_call: TRBD1; cdr3_aa: ASKTGERRETQY
j_call: TRBJ2-1; clone_size: -; v_call: TRBV6-6; d_call: -; cdr3_aa: ASRQTGSGISSQF
j_call: TRBJ2-3; clone_size: -; v_call: TRBV18; d_call: -; cdr3_aa: ASSRDSLGADTQY
j_call: TRBJ1-1; clone_size: -; v_call: TRBV5-1; d_call: -; cdr3_aa: ASSFGQGATEAF
j_call: TRBJ2-7; clone_size: few; v_call: TRBV27; d_call: TRBD2; cdr3_aa: ASSPSGRIHEQY
j_call: TRBJ2-7; clone_size: -; v_call: TRBV18; d_call: -; cdr3_aa: ASSPDTLYEQY
j_call: TRBJ2-7; clone_size: -; v_call: TRBV7-8; d_call: -; cdr3_aa: ASSFLGISYEQY